Listed below are T cell receptor beta chains from one sample, sequenced in a study of PD-1 blockade in classical Hodgkin lymphoma. TCRdb's table, derived via immunoSEQ multiplex PCR, lists solely in-frame clones and lacks some. This sample has 25,000 to 35,000 clones, with 65% to 85% found just once. The sample in question was CD4+ T cells from blood, obtained before the fourth cycle of nivolumab. The receptors originated from a human donor with classical Hodgkin lymphoma. The CDR3 runs from the conserved cysteine through the conserved F or W. The D gene is left open where the match is weak. The listing skips clone size in some rows; elsewhere it reads once, few, many or a size class.

d_call,j_call,clone_size,v_call,cdr3_aa,cdr3_nt
TRBD2,TRBJ2-5,.,TRBV9,CASSPRGVRETQYF,TGTGCCAGCAGCCCCCGGGGGGTAAGGGAGACCCAGTACTTC
.,TRBJ1-4,.,TRBV5-4,CASSKVGQANEKLFF,TGTGCCAGCAGCAAAGTGGGGCAGGCTAATGAAAAACTGTTTTTT
.,TRBJ1-5,.,TRBV4-1,CASSQDRPGLGQPQHF,TGCGCCAGCAGCCAAGATCGCCCGGGTCTCGGTCAGCCCCAGCATTTT
.,TRBJ1-1,.,TRBV5-1,CASSYDRSLDTEAFF,TGCGCCAGCAGCTACGATAGGAGTTTGGACACTGAAGCTTTCTTT
TRBD2,TRBJ2-7,.,TRBV5-6,CASSRTSYEQYF,TGTGCCAGCAGCCGGACTAGCTACGAGCAGTACTTC
.,TRBJ1-1,.,TRBV6-5,CASRRGEGWTEAFF,TGTGCCAGCCGGCGGGGGGAAGGATGGACTGAAGCTTTCTTT
TRBD1,TRBJ2-7,.,TRBV6-5,CASSQTGTGYYEQYF,TGTGCCAGCAGTCAGACAGGGACCGGCTATTACGAGCAGTACTTC
TRBD1,TRBJ1-4,.,TRBV4-1,CASSQPGTGWDEKLFF,TGCGCCAGCAGCCAACCAGGGACAGGGTGGGACGAAAAACTGTTTTTT
TRBD1,TRBJ1-4,.,TRBV28,CASSRTGAGETEKLFF,TGTGCCAGCAGCAGAACAGGGGCGGGCGAAACGGAAAAACTGTTTTTT
.,TRBJ2-3,.,TRBV11-2,CASSLSAYTQYF,TGTGCCAGCAGCTTAAGCGCTTATACGCAGTATTTT
.,TRBJ2-5,.,TRBV5-1,CASSPWTAQETQYF,TGCGCCAGCAGCCCCTGGACGGCCCAAGAGACCCAGTACTTC
.,TRBJ1-5,.,TRBV7-9,CASSLEGSGSQPQHF,TGTGCCAGCAGCTTAGAGGGGTCGGGGTCCCAGCCCCAGCATTTT
TRBD1,TRBJ2-7,.,TRBV6-6,CASSSGQGYEQYF,TGTGCCAGCAGTTCGGGACAGGGCTACGAGCAGTACTTC
.,TRBJ1-1,.,TRBV6-6,CASSPPGGLNTEAFF,TGTGCCAGCAGCCCCCCCGGGGGACTGAACACTGAAGCTTTCTTT
TRBD2,TRBJ2-5,.,TRBV7-9,CASSLAAGRGETQYF,TGTGCCAGCAGCTTAGCGGCAGGGAGGGGAGAGACCCAGTACTTC
TRBD1,TRBJ2-2,.,TRBV5-1,CASSLRTGGTGELFF,TGCGCCAGCAGCTTACGGACAGGGGGAACCGGGGAGCTGTTTTTT
.,TRBJ1-6,few,TRBV5-1,CASSLSSNSPLHF,TGCGCCAGCAGCTTGAGCAGTAATTCACCCCTCCACTTT
.,TRBJ1-6,.,TRBV7-9,CASSPSSGTGNSPLHF,TGTGCCAGCAGCCCCTCGTCCGGGACCGGTAATTCACCCCTCCACTTT
TRBD1,TRBJ1-5,.,TRBV5-1,CASSLAGGAGQPQHF,TGCGCCAGCAGCTTGGCAGGGGGCGCGGGGCAGCCCCAGCATTTT
.,TRBJ2-3,.,TRBV6-6,CASSSWADTQYF,TGTGCCAGCAGTAGCTGGGCCGATACGCAGTATTTT
TRBD1,TRBJ2-3,once,TRBV9,CASSSRTGGTDTQYF,TGTGCCAGCAGCTCACGGACAGGGGGCACAGATACGCAGTATTTT
.,TRBJ2-6,.,TRBV5-1,CASSLAWGSGANVLTF,TGCGCCAGCAGCTTGGCATGGGGCTCTGGGGCCAACGTCCTGACTTTC
.,TRBJ2-5,.,TRBV5-1,CASQEGPGLRSAQYF,TGCGCCAGCCAAGAGGGTCCGGGTCTTCGGTCCGCCCAGTACTTC
TRBD2,TRBJ2-5,.,TRBV5-1,CASGNLAGGRETQYF,TGCGCCAGCGGAAATCTAGCGGGGGGGAGAGAGACCCAGTACTTC
TRBD1,TRBJ1-2,once,TRBV5-1,CASSLPGGRPTGGYTF,TGCGCCAGCAGCTTGCCAGGGGGCCGCCCTACGGGTGGCTACACCTTC
.,TRBJ1-3,.,TRBV11-2,CASSLEREFSGNTIYF,TGTGCCAGCAGCTTAGAACGGGAGTTCTCTGGAAACACCATATATTTT
TRBD1,TRBJ2-3,.,TRBV4-1,CASRATGFSTDTQYF,TGCGCCAGCAGAGCGACAGGGTTTAGCACAGATACGCAGTATTTT
.,TRBJ1-1,.,TRBV19,CASIEGRANTEAFF,TGTGCCAGTATCGAGGGGCGCGCAAACACTGAAGCTTTCTTT
.,TRBJ1-2,.,TRBV14,CASSQGYHGGYGYTF,TGTGCCAGCAGCCAAGGTTATCACGGGGGATATGGCTACACCTTC
.,TRBJ2-7,.,TRBV5-1,CASSLDGFYEQYF,TGCGCCAGCAGCTTGGACGGGTTCTACGAGCAGTACTTC
.,TRBJ1-6,.,TRBV5-1,CASRQGNSPLHF,TGCGCCAGCAGACAGGGAAATTCACCCCTCCACTTT
.,TRBJ2-7,few,TRBV14,CASSLSYEQYF,TGTGCCAGCAGCTTATCATACGAGCAGTACTTC
.,TRBJ1-5,.,TRBV4-2,CASSQVGGGQPQHF,TGTGCCAGCAGCCAAGTGGGAGGGGGACAGCCCCAGCATTTT
.,TRBJ1-4,.,TRBV19,CASSFTGTGEKLFF,TGTGCCAGTAGTTTCACAGGAACGGGTGAAAAACTGTTTTTT
TRBD1,TRBJ2-7,.,TRBV5-1,CASSLDRGGYEQYF,TGCGCCAGCAGCTTAGACAGGGGCGGCTACGAGCAGTACTTC
.,TRBJ1-1,.,TRBV28,CASREGTMNTEAFF,TGTGCCAGCAGGGAAGGGACGATGAACACTGAAGCTTTCTTT
.,TRBJ1-4,.,TRBV27,CASSLSWQGRRPTNEKLFF,TGTGCCAGCAGTTTATCGTGGCAGGGGAGACGCCCGACTAATGAAAAACTGTTTTTT
.,TRBJ1-1,.,TRBV5-1,CASSLVNTEAFF,TGCGCCAGCAGCTTGGTAAACACTGAAGCTTTCTTT
TRBD1,TRBJ1-2,.,TRBV19,CASSINRGGYTF,TGTGCCAGTAGTATAAACAGGGGTGGCTACACCTTC
.,TRBJ1-3,.,TRBV5-1,CASSQGTSGNTIYF,TGCGCCAGCAGCCAGGGTACTTCTGGAAACACCATATATTTT
TRBD1,TRBJ1-4,.,TRBV6-6,CASSSDRHEKLFF,TGTGCCAGCAGTTCGGACAGGCATGAAAAACTGTTTTTT
TRBD1,TRBJ1-5,once,TRBV6-5,CASGGTGDNQPQHF,TGTGCCAGCGGGGGGACAGGGGACAATCAGCCCCAGCATTTT
.,TRBJ2-5,once,TRBV5-1,CASSLVQETQYF,TGCGCCAGCAGCTTGGTCCAAGAGACCCAGTACTTC
TRBD2,TRBJ2-7,.,TRBV6-5,CASREAGGSYEQYF,TGTGCCAGCAGAGAAGCGGGGGGCTCCTACGAGCAGTACTTC
TRBD1,TRBJ1-6,.,TRBV27,CASSLNRGLYNSPLHF,TGTGCCAGCAGTTTGAACAGGGGGCTCTATAATTCACCCCTCCACTTT
TRBD1,TRBJ1-4,.,TRBV5-1,CASSSTGGANEKLFF,TGCGCCAGCAGTTCCACAGGGGGAGCTAATGAAAAACTGTTTTTT
.,TRBJ2-1,.,TRBV5-1,CASSLEGGSYNEQFF,TGCGCCAGCAGCTTGGAAGGCGGCTCCTACAATGAGCAGTTCTTC
.,TRBJ1-2,.,TRBV5-6,CASRPPGGNYGYTF,TGTGCCAGCAGGCCACCCGGGGGTAACTATGGCTACACCTTC
TRBD1,TRBJ2-1,few,TRBV18,CASSPAGTGSGVWNEQFF,TGTGCCAGCTCACCCGCCGGGACAGGGTCGGGTGTGTGGAATGAGCAGTTCTTC
.,TRBJ1-3,.,TRBV27,CASASRGTGNTIYF,TGTGCCAGCGCCTCGAGGGGGACAGGAAACACCATATATTTT
.,TRBJ1-4,.,TRBV6-5,CASKFSGATNEKLFF,TGTGCCAGCAAATTCTCGGGGGCAACTAATGAAAAACTGTTTTTT
.,TRBJ1-3,.,TRBV11-2,CASSGTRTTGNTIYF,TGTGCCAGCAGCGGCACTAGGACAACTGGAAACACCATATATTTT
TRBD1,TRBJ1-1,.,TRBV9,CASSGGTGVAEAFF,TGTGCCAGCAGCGGCGGGACAGGGGTGGCTGAAGCTTTCTTT
.,TRBJ1-4,once,TRBV20-1,CSLSVGEKLFF,TGCAGCCTATCTGTTGGGGAAAAACTGTTTTTT
.,TRBJ1-2,.,TRBV30,CAWRGQTNNYGYTF,TGTGCCTGGAGAGGACAGACGAATAACTATGGCTACACCTTC
.,TRBJ2-5,.,TRBV5-1,CASSLAQETQYF,TGCGCCAGCAGCCTGGCCCAGGAGACCCAGTACTTC
TRBD2,TRBJ2-3,.,TRBV7-8,CASSYTSGGADTQYF,TGTGCCAGCAGCTACACTAGCGGGGGGGCAGATACGCAGTATTTT
.,TRBJ2-3,few,TRBV18,CASSPYTDTQYF,TGTGCCAGCTCACCTTACACAGATACGCAGTATTTT
.,TRBJ1-1,.,TRBV13,CASRRQKNTEAFF,TGTGCCAGCAGGAGGCAGAAGAACACTGAAGCTTTCTTT